This TCR beta chain came from a study of tumor-infiltrating lymphocytes in glioblastoma multiforme. Whole-study findings and limits: Only one glioblastoma patient had TCR and mutation analysis.

Germline lookup yields CDR1 MDHEN and CDR2 SYDVKM. CDR3 length equals 14 residues. Trimming removed 3 bases from V and 1 base from J, with 7 bases in between. This clonotype was found many times. What it recognizes is unknown. Three nested ARM-PCR rounds with V-beta and C-beta primers built TCRB libraries. A C-beta primer primed TCRB cDNA from approximately 0.5 ug RNA. No unique molecular identifiers were described for these TCRB libraries. One entry per CDR3 protein, called by TCRdb with MiXCR from the multiplex PCR reads. This sample carries about 8,400 distinct CDR3 sequences, over 60% of them seen once, and the ten largest clones take approximately 50%.

The specimen was brain tumor tissue. The chain employs TRBV28 and TRBJ1-5; D gene unclear. This TCR came from a male donor with glioblastoma. Here the CDR3 DNA reads TGTGCCAGCAGTTTTCCGGTGAGCAATCAGCCCCAGCATTTT. It translates to CASSFPVSNQPQHF.